This TCR beta chain was profiled in a study of metastatic and nonmetastatic thyroid tumors. Study-wide background: It was across blood and tumor or nodule tissue from malignant and benign thyroid patients that repertoires were compared.

Study outcomes and limitations: It was reported that TCR beta diversity was significantly higher in malignant thyroid tumors than benign nodules, in blood and tumor.

Not a single patient had been given any form of treatment at any point before undergoing thyroid surgery. From germline, CDR1 is MNHNS and CDR2 SASEGT. The CDR3 contains 15 residues. V was trimmed by 0 bases and J by 4 bases, leaving 12 bases between them. By share of the sample, this clone is medium-sized. The target antigen is unknown. As processed by the authors: Built for papillary thyroid cancer, a distant-metastasis classifier drew on CDR3 differences across clinicopathological groups. MiXCR was used by TCRdb to re-call the PCR reads. These V and J calls are TCRdb output, not the study's own analysis. The data show approximately 19,000 clones, 20% to 25% seen once.

The rearrangement joins TRBV6-1 to TRBJ1-2, with unresolved D. This TCR derives from a male donor with papillary thyroid cancer or a benign thyroid nodule (not recorded which). Some clones in this sample may be carry-over from other donors' samples. The sequenced sample was tumor tissue. CDR3 nucleotide sequence: TGTGCCAGCAGTGAAGCGCTTGGCAGCCTCTATGGCTACACCTTC. It encodes CASSEALGSLYGYTF.